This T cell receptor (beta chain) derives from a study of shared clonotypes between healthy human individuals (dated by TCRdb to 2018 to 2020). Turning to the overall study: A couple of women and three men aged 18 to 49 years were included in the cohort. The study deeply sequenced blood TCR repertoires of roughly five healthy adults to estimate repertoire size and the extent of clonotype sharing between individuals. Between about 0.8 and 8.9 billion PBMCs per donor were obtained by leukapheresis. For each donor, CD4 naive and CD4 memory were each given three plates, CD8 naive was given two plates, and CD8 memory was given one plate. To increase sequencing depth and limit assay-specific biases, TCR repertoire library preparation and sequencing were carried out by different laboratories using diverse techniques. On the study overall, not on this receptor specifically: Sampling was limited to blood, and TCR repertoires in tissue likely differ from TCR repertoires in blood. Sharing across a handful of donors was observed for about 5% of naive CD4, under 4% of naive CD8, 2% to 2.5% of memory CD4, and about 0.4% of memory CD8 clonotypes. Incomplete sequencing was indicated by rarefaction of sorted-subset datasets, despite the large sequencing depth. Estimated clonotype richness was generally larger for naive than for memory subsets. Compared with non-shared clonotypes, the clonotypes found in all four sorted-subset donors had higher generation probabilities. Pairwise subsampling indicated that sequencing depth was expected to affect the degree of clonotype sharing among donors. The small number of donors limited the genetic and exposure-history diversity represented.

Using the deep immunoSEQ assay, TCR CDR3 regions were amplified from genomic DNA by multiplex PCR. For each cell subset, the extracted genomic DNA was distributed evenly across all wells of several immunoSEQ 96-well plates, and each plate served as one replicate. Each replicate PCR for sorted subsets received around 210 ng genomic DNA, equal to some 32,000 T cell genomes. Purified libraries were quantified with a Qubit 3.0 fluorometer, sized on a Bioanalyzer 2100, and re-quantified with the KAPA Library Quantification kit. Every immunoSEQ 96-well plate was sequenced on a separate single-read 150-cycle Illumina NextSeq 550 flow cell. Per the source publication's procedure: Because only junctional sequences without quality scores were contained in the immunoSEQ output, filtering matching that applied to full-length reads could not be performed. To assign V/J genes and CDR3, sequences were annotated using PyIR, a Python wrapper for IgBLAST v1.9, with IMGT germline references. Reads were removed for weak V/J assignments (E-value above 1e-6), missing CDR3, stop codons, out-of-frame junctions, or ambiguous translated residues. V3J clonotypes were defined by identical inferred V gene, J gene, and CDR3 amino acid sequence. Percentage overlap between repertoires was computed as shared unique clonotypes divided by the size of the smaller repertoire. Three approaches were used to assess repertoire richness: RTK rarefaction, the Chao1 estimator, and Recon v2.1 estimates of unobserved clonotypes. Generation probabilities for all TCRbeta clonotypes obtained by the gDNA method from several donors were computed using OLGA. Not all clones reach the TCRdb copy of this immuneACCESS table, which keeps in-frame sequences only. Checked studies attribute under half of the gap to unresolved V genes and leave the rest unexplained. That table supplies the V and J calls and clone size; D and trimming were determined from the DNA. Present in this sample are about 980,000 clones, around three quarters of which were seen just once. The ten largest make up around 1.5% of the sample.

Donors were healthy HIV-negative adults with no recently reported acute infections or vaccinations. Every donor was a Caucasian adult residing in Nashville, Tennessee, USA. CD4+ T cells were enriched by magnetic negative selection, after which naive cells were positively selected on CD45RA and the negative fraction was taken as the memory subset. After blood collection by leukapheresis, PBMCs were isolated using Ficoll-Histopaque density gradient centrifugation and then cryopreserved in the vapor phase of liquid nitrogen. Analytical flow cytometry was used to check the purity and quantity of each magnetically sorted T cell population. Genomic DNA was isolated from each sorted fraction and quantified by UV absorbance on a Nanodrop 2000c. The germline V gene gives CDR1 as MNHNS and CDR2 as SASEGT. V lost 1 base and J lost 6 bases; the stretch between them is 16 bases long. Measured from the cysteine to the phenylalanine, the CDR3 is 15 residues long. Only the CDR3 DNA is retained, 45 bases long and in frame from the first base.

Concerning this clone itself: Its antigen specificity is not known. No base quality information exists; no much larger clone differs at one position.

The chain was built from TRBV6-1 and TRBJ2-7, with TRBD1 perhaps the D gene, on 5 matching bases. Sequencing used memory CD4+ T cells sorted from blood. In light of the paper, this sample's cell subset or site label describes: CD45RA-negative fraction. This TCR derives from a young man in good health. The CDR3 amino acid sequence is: CASSEGAGLPGEQYF. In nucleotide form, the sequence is TGTGCCAGCAGTGAAGGGGCAGGGCTACCCGGCGAGCAGTACTTC.